The 32 T cell receptor beta chains below all came from one sample that was sequenced in a study of circulating and synovial CD4+ cells in juvenile arthritis. Some clones are missing from TCRdb's copy, which holds only in-frame ones; the method was immunoSEQ multiplex PCR. The profile shows 30,000 to 40,000 clones, roughly 96% of them singletons. The source material was CD4+ T cells from blood. These receptors all come from a human donor with juvenile idiopathic arthritis.

The chain has TRBV4-2 and TRBJ2-7; a possible D gene is TRBD1 (5 bases). Germline CDR1 LGHNA, CDR2 YNFKEQ. The CDR3 sequence is 14 residues long. Trimming removed 0 bases at V and 4 bases at J, with 10 bases between. The DNA of the CDR3 is TGTGCCAGCAGCCAAGAGTTAGGGGTTTACGAGCAGTACTTC. Its protein product is CASSQELGVYEQYF.

The chain combines TRBV4-2 with TRBJ2-3, with TRBD2 matching 7 bases. Trimming at V came to 3 bases and at J to 0 bases, leaving 15 bases not matched to a gene. This CDR3 region has 19 residues. Per germline, CDR1 LGHNA and CDR2 YNFKEQ. CDR3 loop: CASSHARFGGSESTDTQYF. The CDR3 coding sequence is TGTGCCAGCAGCCATGCTAGATTTGGCGGGAGTGAGAGCACAGATACGCAGTATTTT.

The chain joins TRBV5-4 to TRBJ2-7; TRBD2 matches at 9 bases. The CDR3 runs 16 residues. Germline trimming cut 4 bases from V and 0 bases from J; bases unmatched to any gene: 8. Germline CDR1 and CDR2: SGHNT and YYREEE (reference sequence). CDR3 nucleotides: TGTGCCAGCAGCCCAGGGACTAGCATAACCTCCTACGAGCAGTACTTC. As protein: CASSPGTSITSYEQYF.

This clone occurred a few times. One end of the junction is discordant with germline, which a read error may explain. V and J are TRBV30 and TRBJ1-2, with 8 bases matching TRBD1. CDR3 length equals 11 residues. The germline V gene encodes CDR1 GTSNPN and CDR2 SVGIG (reference sequence). CDR3 DNA: TGTGCCGGGAGGACAGGGAGTGGCTACACCTTC. Protein product: CAGRTGSGYTF.

V usage is TRBV6-5 and J usage is TRBJ1-2; 8 positions agree with TRBD1. The CDR3 covers 13 residues. The V segment lost 7 bases and the J segment 7 bases; nucleotides outside the gene matches: 8. Per germline, CDR1 MNHEY and CDR2 SVGAGI. CDR3 in DNA: TGTGCCAGCAACGACAGGGGTACTGGTGGCTACACCTTC. Its protein product is CASNDRGTGGYTF.

DNA for the CDR3: TGTGCCAGCAGCTTTAAGAGGATATCCTATAATTCACCCCTCCACTTT. The encoded protein is CASSFKRISYNSPLHF. The chain is built from TRBV5-4 and TRBJ1-6; D is unresolved. The CDR3 is 16 residues long. Germline V gives CDR1 SGHNT, CDR2 YYREEE (reference sequence). The germline V and J ends were trimmed by 2 bases and 1 base, with 10 bases remaining between them.

This sequence joins TRBV9 and TRBJ2-3; TRBD2 matches 12 bases. Germline CDR1 and CDR2: SGDLS and YYNGEE. The CDR3 spans 17 residues. Trimming removed 1 base from V and 3 bases from J; junction bases left unmatched: 6. CDR3 loop: CASSVLAGGWGTDTQYF. In DNA, the CDR3 is TGTGCCAGCAGCGTACTAGCGGGGGGGTGGGGAACAGATACGCAGTATTTT.

V usage is TRBV19 and J usage is TRBJ2-1; D is perhaps TRBD1 (6 bases). This CDR3 contains 15 residues. Per germline, CDR1 LNHDA and CDR2 SQIVND (reference sequence). V was shortened by 1 base and J by 5 bases, with 12 bases between the two germline ends. CDR3 coding DNA: TGTGCCAGTAGTATAGTGGGGGCTACGAACAATGAGCAGTTCTTC. Its protein is CASSIVGATNNEQFF.

The chain uses TRBV19 and TRBJ2-7, with D maybe TRBD2 (5 bases). V gave up 3 bases and J gave up 4 bases, with 13 bases separating them. Germline V gene sequence: CDR1 LNHDA, CDR2 SQIVND (reference sequence). CDR3 length: 14 amino acids. The CDR3 region is CASSMWESPYEQYF. Here the CDR3 DNA reads TGTGCCAGTAGTATGTGGGAGTCTCCATACGAGCAGTACTTC.

V is TRBV7-3 and J is TRBJ2-2; 10 positions match TRBD2. CDR1 and CDR2 (germline): SGHTA, FQGTGA. The CDR3 has 16 amino acids. Trimming cost V 4 bases and J 1 base; bases outside gene matches: 3. CDR3 in amino acids: CASSSGLAVNTGELFF. The CDR3 DNA reads as TGTGCCAGCAGCTCAGGACTAGCGGTGAACACCGGGGAGCTGTTTTTT.

This clone was counted a single time. The V gene is TRBV7-2, the J gene TRBJ1-4; TRBD1 is a possible D gene (6 bases). The germline V gene has CDR1 SGHTA and CDR2 FQGNSA. The CDR3 length is 18 residues. The germline V and J ends were trimmed by 1 base and 5 bases, with 20 bases remaining between them. CDR3 residues: CASSLVLWGRGDNEKLFF. CDR3 in DNA: TGTGCCAGCAGCTTAGTACTTTGGGGGCGAGGGGACAATGAAAAACTGTTTTTT.

This rearrangement joins TRBV10-2 to TRBJ2-7; possibly TRBD1 for D (5 bases). CDR3 size: 16 residues. Germline-derived CDR1 and CDR2 are WSHSY and SAAADI. V was trimmed by 1 base and J by 2 bases, leaving 15 bases between them. The CDR3 loop reads CASSEFVRGRAYEQYF. The DNA for the CDR3 is TGCGCCAGCAGTGAGTTTGTTAGGGGCCGAGCCTACGAGCAGTACTTC.

The V gene is TRBV6-1, the J gene TRBJ1-1, with D perhaps matching TRBD1 (5 bases). Trimming took 7 bases from V and 4 from J, leaving 13 bases between them. Per the germline V gene, CDR1 is MNHNS and CDR2 is SASEGT. The CDR3 has 13 amino acids. The CDR3 reads CASNPGGGTEAFF. The CDR3 DNA follows: TGTGCCAGCAACCCGGGGGGTGGCACTGAAGCTTTCTTT.

This clone was detected only a few times. This chain uses TRBV10-3 with TRBJ2-5; 9 positions agree with TRBD2. The CDR3 is made up of 17 amino acids. The J segment lost 3 bases and the V segment lost 3 bases, leaving 11 bases of the junction unmatched. Germline CDR1 is ENHRY and CDR2 is SYGVKD. The CDR3 bases are TGTGCCATCAGTGAATCCTCCGTTCTAGCGGGGAAAGAGACCCAGTACTTC. Translated: CAISESSVLAGKETQYF.

V is TRBV18 and J is TRBJ2-3, with TRBD2 as a possible D gene (6 bases). Trimming left V 4 bases short and J 5 bases short, with 13 bases between. The CDR3 is made up of 14 amino acids. The germline V gene encodes CDR1 KGHSH and CDR2 LQKENI. The CDR3 sequence is CASSRSGLLDTQYF. The CDR3 nucleotides are TGTGCCAGCTCACGATCCGGACTACTAGATACGCAGTATTTT.

The chain has TRBV7-3 and TRBJ2-5; 12 bases are shared with TRBD2. Germline assignment: CDR1 SGHTA and CDR2 FQGTGA. The CDR3 spans 16 residues. After removal of 5 bases from V and 4 bases from J, the junction contained 8 bases not matched to a gene. The CDR3 coding sequence is TGTGCCAGCAGCCTGGGACTAGCGGGCTCGGCAGAGACCCAGTACTTC. It specifies CASSLGLAGSAETQYF.

The V gene is TRBV9, the J gene TRBJ2-2; tentative D call: TRBD1 (5 bases). With 4 bases removed from V and 3 bases from J, the gap between germline ends came to 16 bases. Germline V CDR1 and CDR2: SGDLS, YYNGEE. This CDR3 spans 16 amino acids. The CDR3 loop is CASSPLGQTYTGELFF. For the CDR3, the DNA is TGTGCCAGCAGCCCACTGGGGCAGACATACACCGGGGAGCTGTTTTTT.

The rearrangement joins TRBV4-2 to TRBJ2-2; 7 bases agree with TRBD1. This CDR3 has 18 amino acids. V dropped 2 bases and J dropped 1; count of bases not matched to a gene: 10. Germline values: CDR1 LGHNA, CDR2 YNFKEQ. In DNA, the CDR3 is TGTGCCAGCAGCCAATTGACTTTGGCAGGGGGGAACACCGGGGAGCTGTTTTTT. Its protein is CASSQLTLAGGNTGELFF.

This clone has a single count. The chain uses TRBV6-6 and TRBJ1-2; D possibly corresponds to TRBD1 (5 bases). V was cut by 2 bases and J by 7 bases, with 11 bases left in between. This CDR3 has 13 amino acids. Per the germline V gene, CDR1 is MNHNY and CDR2 is SVGAGI (reference sequence). CDR3 sequence (DNA): TGTGCCAGCAGTTACGCAGGGAGGTCTGGCTACACCTTC. Its protein is CASSYAGRSGYTF.

The CDR3 loop is CASSPDTSGRADTQYF. In DNA form, the CDR3 reads TGTGCCAGCAGCCCAGACACTAGCGGGAGGGCAGATACGCAGTATTTT. The chain combines TRBV7-3 with TRBJ2-3, with 13 bases identical to TRBD2. V lost 5 bases and J lost 4; bases outside the gene matches: 6. Per the germline V gene, CDR1 is SGHTA and CDR2 is FQGTGA. The CDR3 has 16 amino acids.

This clone was seen a single time. The CDR3 DNA sequence: TGTGCCAGCACTACGACTAGCGGGGGTTCAGACATTCAGTACTTC. It encodes CASTTTSGGSDIQYF. The chain is built from TRBV6-6 and TRBJ2-4, with TRBD2 matching over 12 bases. J lost 8 bases, V lost 7 bases, and 9 bases had no gene match. The CDR3 consists of 15 residues. Germline V gene sequence: CDR1 MNHNY, CDR2 SVGAGI (reference sequence).

The rearrangement joins TRBV11-3 to TRBJ2-1; 11 nucleotides align to TRBD2. The germline gives CDR1 SGHNT, CDR2 YENEEA. V dropped 0 bases and J dropped 2; count of bases not matched to a gene: 0. The CDR3 runs to 16 residues. The chain's CDR3 is CASSLDSGRAYNEQFF. The CDR3 nucleotides are TGTGCCAGCAGCTTAGATAGCGGGAGGGCCTACAATGAGCAGTTCTTC.

The chain combines TRBV10-3 with TRBJ2-2, with 8 bases that match TRBD2. CDR1 is ENHRY and CDR2 is SYGVKD in the germline V gene. Trimming removed 8 bases from V and 6 bases from J; junction bases left unmatched: 8. This CDR3 has 14 residues. The CDR3 loop is CAISAGESPGELFF. Here the CDR3 DNA reads TGTGCCATCTCAGCGGGAGAATCTCCCGGGGAGCTGTTTTTT.

The V and J genes are TRBV6-5 and TRBJ2-5; 12 bases agree with TRBD1. The CDR3 has 15 residues. Per the germline V gene, CDR1 is MNHEY and CDR2 is SVGAGI. Unmatched junction bases numbered 4, after V lost 2 bases and J lost 6 bases. In nucleotides, the CDR3 is TGTGCCAGCAGTTACGGGACAGGGGGCGGGAAGACCCAGTACTTC. It encodes CASSYGTGGGKTQYF.

The chain employs TRBV6-5 and TRBJ1-5; no definite D call. Germline assignment: CDR1 MNHEY and CDR2 SVGAGI. V was pared by 4 bases and J by 4 bases, with 14 bases between. The CDR3 length is 15 residues. The CDR3 nucleotides read TGTGCCAGCAGTTTAGCTTGGGAGGGAAATCAGCCCCAGCATTTT. Translation gives CASSLAWEGNQPQHF.

The genes are TRBV10-3 and TRBJ2-5; a weak D match, TRBD2 (7 bases). The CDR3 extends over 15 amino acids. Trimming stripped 5 bases from V and 3 bases from J, with 16 bases between. Germline V gene data show CDR1 as ENHRY and CDR2 as SYGVKD. Here the CDR3 DNA reads TGTGCCATCAGTAAACGACAGGCGGGGGAAGAGACCCAGTACTTC. This translates into CAISKRQAGEETQYF.

V usage is TRBV18 and J usage is TRBJ2-2; D unresolved. The CDR3 has 14 residues. In germline, CDR1 is KGHSH, CDR2 LQKENI. V was cut by 6 bases and J by 5 bases, with 13 bases left in between. CDR3: CASSSAAGTGELFF. DNA of the CDR3: TGTGCCAGCTCTTCTGCCGCCGGTACCGGGGAGCTGTTTTTT.

This chain uses TRBV7-8 with TRBJ2-1; no clear D. The CDR3 has 16 residues. The germline CDR1 and CDR2 sequences are SGHVS and FQNEAQ. The V gene lost 5 bases and the J gene lost 0 bases, with 14 bases spanning the gap. The CDR3 loop is CASSQELLSSYNEQFF. The DNA of the CDR3 is TGTGCCAGCAGCCAAGAATTACTAAGCTCCTACAATGAGCAGTTCTTC.

The DNA of the CDR3 is TGTGCCAGCAGCGCAGGGACACGGATGAACACTGAAGCTTTCTTT. Encoded protein: CASSAGTRMNTEAFF. The chain has TRBV9 and TRBJ1-1, with D perhaps matching TRBD1 (6 bases). There are 15 residues in the CDR3. The germline V gene encodes CDR1 SGDLS and CDR2 YYNGEE. With 3 bases removed from V and 0 bases from J, the gap between germline ends came to 12 bases. Filled out from reference TRBV9 and TRBJ1-1, the complete variable domain reads DSGVTQTPKHLITATGQRVTLRCSPRSGDLSVYWYQQSLDQGLQFLIQYYNGEERAKGNILERFSAQQFPDLHSELNLSSLELGDSALYFCASSAGTRMNTEAFFGQGTRLTVV.

The V and J genes are TRBV19 and TRBJ2-2; D is possibly TRBD2 (6 bases). V was trimmed by 7 bases and J by 10 bases, leaving 19 bases between them. The CDR3 runs 14 residues. The V gene's germline CDR1 is LNHDA and CDR2 SQIVND (reference sequence). The CDR3 sequence: CASNYGRGREELFF. CDR3 bases: TGTGCCAGTAATTACGGTCGAGGGCGGGAGGAGCTGTTTTTT.

The chain links TRBV5-1 to TRBJ2-1; TRBD2 matches at 10 bases. Trimming removed 0 bases from V and 3 bases from J; junction bases left unmatched: 9. The CDR3 is 18 amino acids. The germline gives CDR1 SGHRS, CDR2 YFSETQ. The CDR3 sequence is CASSLASGGATRYNEQFF. The CDR3 nucleotides are TGCGCCAGCAGCTTGGCTAGCGGGGGAGCCACCCGCTACAATGAGCAGTTCTTC.

The chain recombines TRBV2 with TRBJ2-5, with a tentative D call TRBD2 (6 bases). Germline-derived CDR1 and CDR2 are SNHLY and FYNNEI. This CDR3 spans 15 amino acids. Trimming took 7 bases from V and 2 from J, leaving 17 bases between them. CDR3 sequence reads: CASIGWGLNQETQYF. The CDR3 DNA sequence: TGTGCCAGCATTGGGTGGGGACTGAATCAAGAGACCCAGTACTTC. Filled out from reference TRBV2 and TRBJ2-5, the complete variable domain reads EPEVTQTPSHQVTQMGQEVILRCVPISNHLYFYWYRQILGQKVEFLVSFYNNEISEKSEIFDDQFSVERPDGSNFTLKIRSTKLEDSAMYFCASIGWGLNQETQYFGPGTRLLVL.